This is a list of T cell receptor beta chains from one sample in a study of cytomegalovirus exposure and HLA in healthy donors. Method: immunoSEQ multiplex PCR; TCRdb's copy keeps in-frame clones and lacks some. Of 55,000 to 75,000 clones listed, about 68% are singletons. Sequenced material: PBMCs. Receptors originate from a woman aged 25 to 39 in good health and CMV-seropositive. Each CDR3 is given with its conserved first and last residue. D genes are given only for firm matches. Not every row has a clone size; where given, it reads once, few, many or a size class.

D gene,clone size,J gene,V gene,CDR3 DNA,CDR3 protein
.,once,TRBJ2-5,TRBV27,TGTGCCAGCAGTCACCCGGGCCAAGAGACCCAGTACTTC,CASSHPGQETQYF
.,.,TRBJ1-2,TRBV5-1,TGCGCCAGCAGCTTGGCCGACAGTGGTACGGATGGCTACACCTTC,CASSLADSGTDGYTF
TRBD2,.,TRBJ2-3,TRBV28,TGTGCCAGCAATTACCCGGGACTAGCGGTAGAGTCTAGCACAGATACGCAGTATTTT,CASNYPGLAVESSTDTQYF
.,.,TRBJ1-2,TRBV21-1,TGTGCCAGCAGCGCAGGCTCCCCCTGGACAGGGGGCGGCTACACCTTC,CASSAGSPWTGGGYTF
TRBD2,few,TRBJ2-1,TRBV30,TGTGCCTGGAGTGTATTCGGCGGGAGGGCCGGGAAGAATGAGCAGTTCTTC,CAWSVFGGRAGKNEQFF
.,.,TRBJ2-3,TRBV6-5,TGTGCCAGCAGTTACGGGCTACCTGGGCCAGATACGCAGTATTTT,CASSYGLPGPDTQYF
.,.,TRBJ1-5,TRBV10-3,TGTGCCACTGATAAGGGGTCGATCGGTAGCAATCAGCCCCAGCATTTT,CATDKGSIGSNQPQHF
.,.,TRBJ2-1,TRBV5-5,TGTGCCAGCAGCTTGCAGGGACCGGGACACCGGGCATGGGAGCAGTTCTTC,CASSLQGPGHRAWEQFF
.,.,TRBJ2-5,TRBV29-1,TGCAGCGTTGAGTGGGTGGGAGTGGGGGGGACCCAGTACTTC,CSVEWVGVGGTQYF
TRBD1,few,TRBJ1-4,TRBV10-3,TGTGCCACCAGGGACAGCGAGGCGCACGATAATGAAAAACTGTTTTTT,CATRDSEAHDNEKLFF
TRBD1,.,TRBJ2-1,TRBV15,TGTGCCACCAGCAGAACTTGGGACAGGGTGGACAATGAGCAGTTCTTC,CATSRTWDRVDNEQFF
TRBD2,once,TRBJ2-7,TRBV7-9,TGTGCCAGCAGCGAACCGGGACTAACGACCGGCGGGTACGAGCAGTACTTC,CASSEPGLTTGGYEQYF
.,few,TRBJ2-7,TRBV9,TGTGCCAGCAGCGTCCTCCCGGGAAGTACCTACGAGCAGTACTTC,CASSVLPGSTYEQYF
.,.,TRBJ2-3,TRBV5-4,TGTGCCAGCAGCTTGGGAGGGAGAGCTCGGGCGGATACGCAGTATTTT,CASSLGGRARADTQYF
TRBD2,once,TRBJ2-7,TRBV28,TGTGCCAGCAGTGGGACTAGCGGGATTTCCTCCTACGAGCAGTACTTC,CASSGTSGISSYEQYF
TRBD2,.,TRBJ2-1,TRBV29-1,TGCAGCGCCGCGCGGGAGGCATACAATGAGCAGTTCTTC,CSAAREAYNEQFF
TRBD2,.,TRBJ2-1,TRBV28,TGTGCCAGCAGTTTGCGCGGGAGATACAATGAGCAGTTCTTC,CASSLRGRYNEQFF
.,.,TRBJ2-1,TRBV4-2,TGTGCCAGCAGCCAAGATAGGGGCAGCAATGAGCAGTTCTTC,CASSQDRGSNEQFF
.,.,TRBJ1-2,TRBV6-5,TGTGCCAGCAGTTCTCCCAGGGATTTAAACTATGGCTACACCTTC,CASSSPRDLNYGYTF
.,.,TRBJ1-1,TRBV7-9,TGTGCCAGCAGCGCGGGACCGATGAACACTGAAGCTTTCTTT,CASSAGPMNTEAFF
TRBD2,.,TRBJ2-1,TRBV29-1,TGCAGCGTTGATTATAGCGGGACCTACAATGAGCAGTTCTTC,CSVDYSGTYNEQFF
.,.,TRBJ1-2,TRBV7-9,TGTGCCAGTGGCCAGGGATCCTATGGCTACACCTTC,CASGQGSYGYTF
.,.,TRBJ1-5,TRBV28,TGTGCCAGCAGTTTATGGCCGGGGCCCCAGCATTTT,CASSLWPGPQHF
TRBD1,.,TRBJ1-5,TRBV19,TGTGCCAGTAGCACCGCCGTGGGACAGGGCAATCAGCCCCAGCATTTT,CASSTAVGQGNQPQHF
.,.,TRBJ2-7,TRBV5-1,TGCGCCAGCAGCTTGGACGGCTCCTACGAGCAGTACTTC,CASSLDGSYEQYF
TRBD2,.,TRBJ2-3,TRBV30,TGTGCCGGGAGGATTAGCGGGAGTCTAGATACGCAGTATTTT,CAGRISGSLDTQYF
.,.,TRBJ2-3,TRBV27,TGTGCCAGCAGTTTGCTAGACAGGCAGTATTTT,CASSLLDRQYF
.,.,TRBJ2-5,TRBV29-1,TGCAGCGTCGCGGGACGGGTTTCAGAGACCCAGTACTTC,CSVAGRVSETQYF
TRBD2,.,TRBJ2-3,TRBV5-6,TGTGCCAGCAGCCTGATAGCGGGAGGGAGGGATACGCAGTATTTT,CASSLIAGGRDTQYF
.,.,TRBJ2-3,TRBV5-4,TGTGCCAGCAGCTTTGGCGGGCTCTCAGATACGCAGTATTTT,CASSFGGLSDTQYF
.,.,TRBJ2-3,TRBV27,TGTGCCAGCAGTCCCCGGTTGGTGAGCATGAATACGCAGTATTTT,CASSPRLVSMNTQYF
TRBD1,.,TRBJ1-5,TRBV15,TGTGCCACGGGACAGGGAGGTCAGCCCCAGCATTTT,CATGQGGQPQHF
TRBD1,.,TRBJ1-1,TRBV14,TGTGCCAGCAGCGCCCGACAGGGGGCAAACACTGAAGCTTTCTTT,CASSARQGANTEAFF
TRBD1,.,TRBJ1-4,TRBV28,TGTGCCAGCAGTCAACCCGGGACAGGGAGTGAAAAACTGTTTTTT,CASSQPGTGSEKLFF
TRBD1,few,TRBJ2-7,TRBV15,TGTGCCACCAGCGGACAGGGATACGAGCAGTACTTC,CATSGQGYEQYF
.,few,TRBJ2-7,TRBV5-1,TGCGCCAGCAGCTGGGGGCAGGGCACTGAGCAGTACTTC,CASSWGQGTEQYF
.,once,TRBJ1-2,TRBV28,TGTGCCAGCAGTCCCTGGGAGGGGAACTATGGCTACACCTTC,CASSPWEGNYGYTF
TRBD2,.,TRBJ2-7,TRBV7-6,TGTGCCAGCAGCTTTTCGACTAGCGGGAGAAACGAGCAGTACTTC,CASSFSTSGRNEQYF
.,.,TRBJ2-5,TRBV5-1,TGCGCCAGCAGATGGGATGCCTTTGGAGGGGAGACCCAGTACTTC,CASRWDAFGGETQYF
TRBD2,.,TRBJ2-7,TRBV4-2,TGTGCCAGCAGCCCCGACGGGACTAGCGTGTACGAGCAGTACTTC,CASSPDGTSVYEQYF
.,once,TRBJ2-1,TRBV7-2,TGTGCCAGCAGCTTAGTTAGGGGGTACAATGAGCAGTTCTTC,CASSLVRGYNEQFF
TRBD2,.,TRBJ2-3,TRBV19,TGTGCCAGTAGTTATAGCGGGAATGCAGATACGCAGTATTTT,CASSYSGNADTQYF
TRBD1,.,TRBJ2-7,TRBV11-2,TGTGCCAGCAGCCCCCCCGGGACAGGGTCAGTCGAGCAGTACTTC,CASSPPGTGSVEQYF
.,.,TRBJ1-5,TRBV7-2,TGTGCCAGGGCGGGGTTTAGGCAGCCCCAGCATTTT,CARAGFRQPQHF
TRBD2,few,TRBJ2-4,TRBV6-6,TGTGCCAGCAGGGCGGGACTAGCTAAAAACATTCAGTACTTC,CASRAGLAKNIQYF
TRBD2,.,TRBJ2-1,TRBV2,TGTGCCAGCAGTATACTAGCGGGCAACGGCAATGAGCAGTTCTTC,CASSILAGNGNEQFF
TRBD2,.,TRBJ2-1,TRBV4-3,TGCGCCAGCAGCCAAGGGTCCGGACTAGCGGCGAATGAGCAGTTCTTC,CASSQGSGLAANEQFF
.,.,TRBJ1-2,TRBV28,TGTGCCAGCAGTCCCCTATCTGCTAACTATGGCTACACCTTC,CASSPLSANYGYTF
TRBD2,once,TRBJ2-7,TRBV27,TGTGCCAGCAGTTTTCGACTAGCGGGAGTCGGCGGCTACGAGCAGTACTTC,CASSFRLAGVGGYEQYF
.,.,TRBJ1-5,TRBV27,TGTGCCAGCAGCCGAGCAGGTCCGGGGGGCAGTGGCAATCAGCCCCAGCATTTT,CASSRAGPGGSGNQPQHF
.,few,TRBJ2-7,TRBV27,TGTGCCAGCAGTTTATCGACGGAGACCTACGAGCAGTACTTC,CASSLSTETYEQYF
TRBD1,once,TRBJ1-5,TRBV2,TGTGCCAGCAGCCGGACAGGGCTTTTGCCCCAGCATTTT,CASSRTGLLPQHF
.,once,TRBJ1-4,TRBV18,TGTGCCAGCTCACCTGGAGGAGGACCTGCAACTAATGAAAAACTGTTTTTT,CASSPGGGPATNEKLFF
.,.,TRBJ2-2,TRBV11-2,TGTGCCAGCACCCAGAACACCGGGGAGCTGTTTTTT,CASTQNTGELFF
.,.,TRBJ1-2,TRBV7-9,TGTGCCAGCAGCTTAAGTGCTCCTACGGGGGGCTACACCTTC,CASSLSAPTGGYTF
TRBD1,few,TRBJ2-7,TRBV5-1,TGCGCCAGCAGCACAACAGGGGCGGGCTCCTACGAGCAGTACTTC,CASSTTGAGSYEQYF
TRBD1,.,TRBJ1-1,TRBV28,TGTGCCAGCAGTGTTTGGGACAGGGGGCAGGTGAACACTGAAGCTTTCTTT,CASSVWDRGQVNTEAFF
TRBD2,.,TRBJ2-7,TRBV30,TGTGCCTGGAGTGTACCGGGAGGGACCTACGAGCAGTACTTC,CAWSVPGGTYEQYF
.,.,TRBJ1-2,TRBV10-2,TGCGCCAGCAGTGTCACGGCAGGGAGGGGCTACACCTTC,CASSVTAGRGYTF